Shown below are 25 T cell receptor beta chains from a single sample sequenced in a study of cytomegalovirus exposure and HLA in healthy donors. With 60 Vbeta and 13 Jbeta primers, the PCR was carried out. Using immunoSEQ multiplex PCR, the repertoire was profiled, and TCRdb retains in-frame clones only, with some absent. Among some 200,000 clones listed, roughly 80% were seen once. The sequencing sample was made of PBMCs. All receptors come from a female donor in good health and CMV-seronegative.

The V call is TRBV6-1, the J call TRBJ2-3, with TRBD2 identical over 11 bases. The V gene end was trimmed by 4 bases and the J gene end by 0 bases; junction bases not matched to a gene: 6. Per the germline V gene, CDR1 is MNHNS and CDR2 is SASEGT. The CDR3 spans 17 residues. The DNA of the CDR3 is TGTGCCAGCAGTGTAAGCGGACTAGCGGGTAGCACAGATACGCAGTATTTT. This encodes CASSVSGLAGSTDTQYF.

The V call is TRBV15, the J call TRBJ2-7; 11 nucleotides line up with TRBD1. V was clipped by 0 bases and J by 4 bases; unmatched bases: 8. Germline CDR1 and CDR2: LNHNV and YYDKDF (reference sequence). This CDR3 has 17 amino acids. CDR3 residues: CATSREVVGTGGYEQYF. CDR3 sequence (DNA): TGTGCCACCAGCAGAGAGGTAGTCGGGACAGGGGGTTACGAGCAGTACTTC.

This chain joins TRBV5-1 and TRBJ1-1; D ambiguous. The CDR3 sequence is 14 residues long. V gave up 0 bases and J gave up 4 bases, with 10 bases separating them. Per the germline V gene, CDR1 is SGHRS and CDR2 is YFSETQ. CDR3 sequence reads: CASSLGSTGTEAFF. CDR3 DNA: TGCGCCAGCAGCTTGGGATCTACGGGCACTGAAGCTTTCTTT.

CDR3 DNA sequence: TGTGCCTGGAACCGGGACAATCGAGGCTACACCTTC. Amino acid sequence: CAWNRDNRGYTF. The chain couples TRBV30 to TRBJ1-2; perhaps TRBD1 as D (6 bases). This CDR3 has 12 amino acids. V was cut by 4 bases and J by 8 bases, with 14 bases left in between. Germline CDR1 GTSNPN, CDR2 SVGIG (reference sequence).

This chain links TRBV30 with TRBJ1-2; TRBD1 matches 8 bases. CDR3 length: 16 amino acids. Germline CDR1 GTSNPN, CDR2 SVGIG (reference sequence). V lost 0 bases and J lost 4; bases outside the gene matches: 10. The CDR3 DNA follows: TGTGCCTGGAGTGTGGGTACAGGGGGTTTCGGCTATGGCTACACCTTC. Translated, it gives CAWSVGTGGFGYGYTF.

The CDR3 DNA follows: TGCAGCGTCGCAAGGGGGTCGGGTTTCGTAGATACGCAGTATTTT. This encodes CSVARGSGFVDTQYF. The chain joins TRBV29-1 to TRBJ2-3, with D possibly matching TRBD1 (6 bases). Germline CDR1 is SQVTM and CDR2 is ANQGSEA. This CDR3 is built from 15 residues. Trimming stripped 6 bases from V and 5 bases from J, with 21 bases between.

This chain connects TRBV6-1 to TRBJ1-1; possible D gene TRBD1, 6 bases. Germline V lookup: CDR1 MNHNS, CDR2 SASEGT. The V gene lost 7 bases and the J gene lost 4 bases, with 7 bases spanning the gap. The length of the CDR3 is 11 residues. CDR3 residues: CASTRGTEAFF. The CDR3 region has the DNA TGTGCCAGCACCAGGGGCACTGAAGCTTTCTTT.

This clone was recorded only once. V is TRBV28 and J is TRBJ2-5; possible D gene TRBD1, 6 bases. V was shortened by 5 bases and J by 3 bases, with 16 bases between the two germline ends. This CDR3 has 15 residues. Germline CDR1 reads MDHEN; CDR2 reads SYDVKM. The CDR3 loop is CASSARLRDKETQYF. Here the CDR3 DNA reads TGTGCCAGCAGTGCGCGGCTCCGGGACAAAGAGACCCAGTACTTC.

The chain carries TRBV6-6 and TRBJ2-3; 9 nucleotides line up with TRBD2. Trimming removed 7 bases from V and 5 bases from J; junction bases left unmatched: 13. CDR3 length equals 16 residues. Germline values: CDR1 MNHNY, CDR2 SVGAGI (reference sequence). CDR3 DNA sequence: TGTGCCAGCACCCCGGGATCGGCGGGGGGGCGAGATACGCAGTATTTT. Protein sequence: CASTPGSAGGRDTQYF.

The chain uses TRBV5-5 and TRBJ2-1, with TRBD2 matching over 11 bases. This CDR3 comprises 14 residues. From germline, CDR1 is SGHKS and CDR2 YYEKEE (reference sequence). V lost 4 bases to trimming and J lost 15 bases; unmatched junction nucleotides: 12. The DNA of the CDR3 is TGTGCCAGCAGCCCCGGGACTAGCGGTATTATAGGGTTCTTC. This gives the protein CASSPGTSGIIGFF.

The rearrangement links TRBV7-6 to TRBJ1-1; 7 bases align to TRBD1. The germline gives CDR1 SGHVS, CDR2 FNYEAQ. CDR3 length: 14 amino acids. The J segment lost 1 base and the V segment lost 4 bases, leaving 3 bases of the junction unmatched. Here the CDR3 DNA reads TGTGCCAGCAGCTCGGGGACAGCGAACACTGAAGCTTTCTTT. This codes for CASSSGTANTEAFF.

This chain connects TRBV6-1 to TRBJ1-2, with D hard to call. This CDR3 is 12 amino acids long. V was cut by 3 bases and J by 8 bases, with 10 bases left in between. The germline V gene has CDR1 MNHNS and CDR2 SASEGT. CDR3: CASSDPNSGYTF. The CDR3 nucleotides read TGTGCCAGCAGTGACCCGAATAGCGGCTACACCTTC.

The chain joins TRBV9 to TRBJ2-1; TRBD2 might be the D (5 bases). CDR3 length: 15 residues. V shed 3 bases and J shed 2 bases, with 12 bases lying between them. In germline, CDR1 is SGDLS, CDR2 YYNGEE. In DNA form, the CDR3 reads TGTGCCAGCAGCGCCGGAGGAGCGGCCTACAATGAGCAGTTCTTC. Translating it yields CASSAGGAAYNEQFF.

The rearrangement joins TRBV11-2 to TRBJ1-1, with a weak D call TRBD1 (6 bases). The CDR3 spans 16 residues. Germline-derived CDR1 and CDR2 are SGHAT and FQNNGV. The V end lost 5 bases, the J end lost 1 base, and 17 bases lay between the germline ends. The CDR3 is CASSTNQGRGNTEAFF. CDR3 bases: TGTGCCAGCAGCACCAATCAGGGGCGAGGGAACACTGAAGCTTTCTTT.

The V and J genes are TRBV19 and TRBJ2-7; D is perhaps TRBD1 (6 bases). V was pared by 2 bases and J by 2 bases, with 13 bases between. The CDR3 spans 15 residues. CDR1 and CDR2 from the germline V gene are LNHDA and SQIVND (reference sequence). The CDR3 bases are TGTGCCAGTAGTATATCAGGGGCCGCACCCTACGAGCAGTACTTC. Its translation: CASSISGAAPYEQYF.

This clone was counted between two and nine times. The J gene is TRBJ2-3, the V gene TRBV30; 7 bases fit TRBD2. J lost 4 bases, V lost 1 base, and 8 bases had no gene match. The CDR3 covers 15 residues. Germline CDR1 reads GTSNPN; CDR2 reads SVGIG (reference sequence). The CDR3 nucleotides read TGTGCCTGGAGTGGCGGACTAGGCGTGTCAGATACGCAGTATTTT. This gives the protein CAWSGGLGVSDTQYF.

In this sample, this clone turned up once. This CDR3 is CASARGGSTYEQYF. In DNA form, the CDR3 reads TGTGCCAGCGCAAGGGGCGGGAGTACTTACGAGCAGTACTTC. The chain couples TRBV6-5 to TRBJ2-7, with TRBD2 matching over 7 bases. Trimming at V came to 8 bases and at J to 4 bases, leaving 11 bases not matched to a gene. The germline V gene has CDR1 MNHEY and CDR2 SVGAGI. This CDR3 has 14 amino acids.

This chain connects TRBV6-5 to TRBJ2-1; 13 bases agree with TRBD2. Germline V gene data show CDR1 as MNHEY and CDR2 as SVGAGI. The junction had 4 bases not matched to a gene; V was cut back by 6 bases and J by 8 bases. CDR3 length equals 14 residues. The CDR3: CASSPGLAGHEQFF. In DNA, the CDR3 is TGTGCCAGCAGCCCGGGACTAGCGGGGCATGAGCAGTTCTTC.

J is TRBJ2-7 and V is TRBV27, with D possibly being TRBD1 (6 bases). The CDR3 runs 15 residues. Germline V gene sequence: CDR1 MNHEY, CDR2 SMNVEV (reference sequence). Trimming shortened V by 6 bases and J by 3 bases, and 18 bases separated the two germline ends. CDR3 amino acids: CASRSGAKGYYEQYF. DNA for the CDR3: TGTGCCAGCAGATCAGGGGCGAAGGGATACTACGAGCAGTACTTC.

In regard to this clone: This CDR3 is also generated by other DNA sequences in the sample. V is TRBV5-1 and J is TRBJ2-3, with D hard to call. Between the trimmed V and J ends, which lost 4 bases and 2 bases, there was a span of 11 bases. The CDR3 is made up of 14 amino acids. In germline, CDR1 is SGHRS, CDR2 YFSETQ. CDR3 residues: CASSPGLVTDTQYF. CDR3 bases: TGCGCCAGCAGCCCCGGGTTAGTCACAGATACGCAGTATTTT.

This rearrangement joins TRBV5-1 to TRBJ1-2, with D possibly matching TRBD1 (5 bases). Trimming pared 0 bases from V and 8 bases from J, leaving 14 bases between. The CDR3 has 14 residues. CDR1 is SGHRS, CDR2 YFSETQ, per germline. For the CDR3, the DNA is TGCGCCAGCAGCTTGGATGGCGGGGACGGAGGCTACACCTTC. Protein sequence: CASSLDGGDGGYTF. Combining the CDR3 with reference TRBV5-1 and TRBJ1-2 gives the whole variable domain KAGVTQTPRYLIKTRGQQVTLSCSPISGHRSVSWYQQTPGQGLQFLFEYFSETQRNKGNFPGRFSGRQFSNSRSEMNVSTLELGDSALYLCASSLDGGDGGYTFGSGTRLTVV.

CDR3 bases: TGTGCCAGCAGTGAAGCGTTCCGGGGCGAGCAGTACTTC. As protein: CASSEAFRGEQYF. The chain employs TRBV2 and TRBJ2-7; D perhaps matches TRBD2 (5 bases). Deletions cut 0 bases from V and 6 bases from J, with 9 bases between. CDR1 and CDR2 (germline): SNHLY, FYNNEI. CDR3 length equals 13 residues.

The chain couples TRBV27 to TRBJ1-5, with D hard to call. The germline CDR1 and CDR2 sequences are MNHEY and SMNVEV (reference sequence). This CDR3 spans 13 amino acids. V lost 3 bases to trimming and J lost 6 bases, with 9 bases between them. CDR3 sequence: CASSLGLSQPQHF. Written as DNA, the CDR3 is TGTGCCAGCAGTTTGGGCCTGAGTCAGCCCCAGCATTTT.

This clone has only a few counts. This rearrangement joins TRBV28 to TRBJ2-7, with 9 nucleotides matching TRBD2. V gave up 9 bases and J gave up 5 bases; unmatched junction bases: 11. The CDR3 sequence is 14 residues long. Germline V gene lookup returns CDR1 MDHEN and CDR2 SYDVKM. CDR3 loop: CASNSQGLANEQYF. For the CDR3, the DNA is TGTGCCAGTAATTCCCAAGGACTAGCGAACGAGCAGTACTTC.

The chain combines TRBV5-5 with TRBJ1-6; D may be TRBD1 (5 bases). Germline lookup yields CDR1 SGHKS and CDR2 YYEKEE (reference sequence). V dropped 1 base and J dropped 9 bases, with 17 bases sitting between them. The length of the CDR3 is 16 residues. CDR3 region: CASSLFPGGLVSPLHF. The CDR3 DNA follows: TGTGCCAGCAGCTTGTTTCCGGGGGGTCTTGTTTCACCCCTCCACTTT.